This entry lists 17 T cell receptor beta chains sequenced from one sample in a study of breast tumors, draining lymph nodes, adjacent tissues. Each CDR3 protein gets one entry after TCRdb re-called the multiplex PCR reads with MiXCR. The table lists about 220,000 distinct CDR3 sequences, nearly 35% of them singletons. The lymph nodes were axillary draining lymph nodes from breast cancer patients. Sequenced: axillary lymph node tissue. All receptors come from a female donor with breast cancer. Some clones in this sample may be carry-over from other donors' samples.

The chain uses TRBV29-1 and TRBJ2-3, with 9 bases matching TRBD1. This CDR3 is 14 amino acids long. The germline V gene encodes CDR1 SQVTM and CDR2 ANQGSEA. V lost 6 bases, J lost 0 bases, and 4 bases stayed unmatched. The CDR3 region has the DNA TGCAGCGTCAGCGGGACAGGGAGCACAGATACGCAGTATTTT. Residues: CSVSGTGSTDTQYF.

This clonotype was observed at least ten times. V is TRBV7-8 and J is TRBJ2-7; 8 bases are a match to TRBD1. CDR3 size: 14 residues. After removal of 4 bases from V and 4 bases from J, the junction contained 6 bases not matched to a gene. Germline V gene data show CDR1 as SGHVS and CDR2 as FQNEAQ. The CDR3 DNA is TGTGCCAGCAGCTCCCCGGGACAGGTTTACGAGCAGTACTTC. Its translation is CASSSPGQVYEQYF.

This clonotype occurred many times. The CDR3 bases are TGCGCCAGCAGGGACTTTAACACCGGGGAGCTGTTTTTT. Residues: CASRDFNTGELFF. The chain recombines TRBV5-1 with TRBJ2-2; maybe TRBD2 (5 bases). Germline V gene sequence: CDR1 SGHRS, CDR2 YFSETQ. V was pared by 5 bases and J by 2 bases, with 7 bases between. The CDR3 extends over 13 amino acids.

Ten or more counts support this clonotype. The chain carries TRBV7-2 and TRBJ2-7; tentatively, D is TRBD1 (5 bases). The CDR3 loop spans 16 amino acids. V was cut by 4 bases and J by 3 bases, with 19 bases left in between. The germline V gene encodes CDR1 SGHTA and CDR2 FQGNSA. The CDR3 DNA reads TGTGCCAGCAGCTCCCGTCGACAGAGGAACTTCTACGAGCAGTACTTC. Its protein product is CASSSRRQRNFYEQYF.

About this clonotype: This could be a read error, since a much larger clone is one nucleotide away. J is TRBJ2-1 and V is TRBV11-2; D might be TRBD2 (6 bases). This CDR3 spans 16 amino acids. CDR1 SGHAT and CDR2 FQNNGV come from the germline V gene. The CDR3 here is CASRSSGTASYSEQFF. CDR3 DNA sequence: TGTGCCAGCAGATCCTCCGGGACTGCCTCCTACAGTGAGCAGTTCTTC.

This clonotype has at least ten counts. The V gene is TRBV7-8, the J gene TRBJ1-2; D gene ambiguous. CDR1 is SGHVS, CDR2 FQNEAQ, per germline. This CDR3 contains 13 residues. V was cut by 2 bases and J by 4 bases, with 8 bases left in between. The CDR3 sequence: CASSLPDGYGYTF. CDR3 DNA sequence: TGTGCCAGCAGCTTACCGGATGGCTATGGCTACACCTTC. The variable domain in full, completed from reference TRBV7-8 and TRBJ1-2, reads GAGVSQSPRYKVAKRGQDVALRCDPISGHVSLFWYQQALGQGPEFLTYFQNEAQLDKSGLPSDRFFAERPEGSVSTLKIQRTQQEDSAVYLCASSLPDGYGYTFGSGTRLTVV.

The rearrangement joins TRBV14 to TRBJ2-4; D uncertain. Germline CDR1 is SGHDN and CDR2 is FVKESK. V gave up 0 bases and J gave up 7 bases, with 4 bases separating them. CDR3 length: 12 amino acids. The CDR3 loop is CASSQERNIQYF. The CDR3 DNA sequence: TGTGCCAGCAGCCAAGAGAGGAACATTCAGTACTTC.

Concerning this clonotype itself: One end of the junction is discordant with germline, which a read error may explain. This rearrangement joins TRBV12-3 or TRBV12-4 to TRBJ2-5, with 12 bases matching TRBD2. The CDR3 contains 15 residues. In DNA, the CDR3 is TGTGCCAGCAGTCTAGCGGGAGGGTTGGTGGAGACCCAGTACTTC. It translates to CASSLAGGLVETQYF.

This clonotype was picked up many times. In DNA form, the CDR3 reads TGTGCCAGCAGCCAAGCGGGCCAGGGGGATGGAAAACTGTTTTTT. Protein product: CASSQAGQGDGKLFF. The gene calls are TRBV4-2 and TRBJ1-4; 7 bases match TRBD1. J lost 10 bases, V lost 1 base, and 9 bases had no gene match. The CDR3 is 15 residues long. Germline V gene sequence: CDR1 LGHNA, CDR2 YNFKEQ.

This clonotype came up many times. The V and J genes are TRBV4-2 and TRBJ2-2; D ambiguous. The V end was cut by 4 bases, the J end by 3 bases, with 9 bases between. Germline CDR1 is LGHNA and CDR2 is YNFKEQ. CDR3 length: 14 amino acids. The CDR3 DNA reads as TGTGCCAGCAGCCCACCCCGGGACACCGGGGAGCTGTTTTTT. It yields the protein CASSPPRDTGELFF.

With regard to this clonotype: One end of the junction fails to match germline, which may point to a read error. The chain uses TRBV11-1 and TRBJ2-7; D unclear. This CDR3 has 13 amino acids. Per germline, CDR1 SGHAT and CDR2 FQDESV (reference sequence). As DNA, the CDR3 is TGTGCCAGCAGCTTAGGGCAGTCCTCCGAGCAGTACTTC. This sequence encodes CASSLGQSSEQYF.

This clonotype appeared many times. V is TRBV12-3 or TRBV12-4 and J is TRBJ2-2; D remains unclear. Trimming removed 3 bases at V and 8 bases at J, with 4 bases between. CDR3 length equals 11 residues. The CDR3 DNA sequence: TGTGCCAGCAGTTTCAGGGGGGAGCTGTTTTTT. Translation gives CASSFRGELFF.

This clonotype was observed many times. This chain joins TRBV6-2 or TRBV6-3 and TRBJ1-2, with D unresolved. This CDR3 comprises 12 residues. The germline gives CDR1 MNHEY, CDR2 SVGEGT. V was cut by 5 bases and J by 8 bases, with 12 bases left in between. The CDR3 DNA reads as TGTGCCAGCAGTCCCGGAATCAGGGGCTACACCTTC. This translates into CASSPGIRGYTF.

This clonotype appeared a few times. CDR3: CASRVGGASTDTQYF. CDR3 nucleotides: TGTGCCAGCAGGGTAGGTGGGGCTAGCACAGATACGCAGTATTTT. The chain joins TRBV28 to TRBJ2-3; possibly TRBD1 for D (5 bases). The V gene lost 6 bases and the J gene lost 0 bases, with 13 bases spanning the gap. The germline gives CDR1 MDHEN, CDR2 SYDVKM. This CDR3 spans 15 amino acids.

The chain employs TRBV5-8 and TRBJ1-5; possibly TRBD1 for D (5 bases). Trimming removed 4 bases at V and 14 bases at J, with 22 bases between. Germline lookup yields CDR1 SGHTS and CDR2 YDEGEE. The CDR3 is 14 amino acids. The CDR3 loop reads CASSRGPQGGYEHF. DNA of the CDR3: TGTGCCAGCAGCCGAGGACCCCAGGGCGGGTACGAGCATTTT. The full variable domain, its missing parts supplied by reference TRBV5-8 and TRBJ1-5, is EAGVTQSPTHLIKTRGQQATLRCSPISGHTSVYWYQQALGLGLQFLLWYDEGEERNRGNFPPRFSGRQFPNYSSELNVNALELEDSALYLCASSRGPQGGYEHFGDGTRLSIL.

At least ten counts were recorded for this clonotype. V gene TRBV12-3 or TRBV12-4 combines with J gene TRBJ2-7; 9 nucleotides line up with TRBD1. The CDR3 is made up of 13 amino acids. The J segment lost 7 bases and the V segment lost 6 bases, leaving 7 bases of the junction unmatched. The CDR3: CASRPLDRGEQYF. CDR3 bases: TGTGCCAGCAGACCCTTGGACAGGGGTGAGCAGTACTTC.

This clonotype was found many times. This rearrangement joins TRBV7-9 to TRBJ2-7; no reliable D call. Germline V gives CDR1 SEHNR, CDR2 FQNEAQ (reference sequence). Trimming pared 5 bases from V and 2 bases from J, leaving 13 bases between. The CDR3 is 14 residues long. CDR3 protein: CASSPSQVPYEQYF. CDR3 DNA sequence: TGTGCCAGCAGCCCTAGTCAGGTTCCCTACGAGCAGTACTTC. Full variable domain (missing parts from reference TRBV7-9 and TRBJ2-7): DTGVSQNPRHKITKRGQNVTFRCDPISEHNRLYWYRQTLGQGPEFLTYFQNEAQLEKSRLLSDRFSAERPKGSFSTLEIQRTEQGDSAMYLCASSPSQVPYEQYFGPGTRLTVT.